One and the same sample provided the 20 T cell receptor beta chains below, sequenced in a study of blood T cell repertoires in COVID-19. Assay: immunoSEQ multiplex PCR; the TCRdb copy retains only in-frame clones and omits some. This table holds roughly 140,000 clones, 75% to 90% found once. What was sequenced was peripheral blood. The receptors shown here come from a woman aged 55-69 years with COVID-19, enrolled during active disease.

The gene calls are TRBV19 and TRBJ2-3; D possibly corresponds to TRBD2 (6 bases). The germline V gene encodes CDR1 LNHDA and CDR2 SQIVND (reference sequence). The CDR3 contains 15 residues. Trimming pared 3 bases from V and 8 bases from J, leaving 18 bases between. The CDR3 sequence is CASSIVGGNLGTQYF. The DNA of the CDR3 is TGTGCCAGTAGTATCGTCGGAGGGAACCTTGGTACGCAGTATTTT.

This sequence joins TRBV15 and TRBJ2-1; unclear D gene. Germline-derived CDR1 and CDR2 are LNHNV and YYDKDF (reference sequence). The CDR3 has 15 residues. The V and J ends lost 3 bases and 6 bases respectively, with 15 bases between them. The CDR3 protein is CATSSPRPLRNEQFF. The DNA for the CDR3 is TGTGCCACCAGCAGTCCCAGGCCTCTCCGCAATGAGCAGTTCTTC.

The chain employs TRBV29-1 and TRBJ2-5, with 11 positions matching TRBD1. V lost 6 bases to trimming and J lost 5 bases; unmatched junction nucleotides: 11. The CDR3 has 15 amino acids. The germline V gene has CDR1 SQVTM and CDR2 ANQGSEA. The CDR3 loop is CSVPPRDRGWETQYF. CDR3 sequence (DNA): TGCAGCGTCCCCCCTCGGGACAGGGGGTGGGAGACCCAGTACTTC.

This clone was observed a handful of times. CDR3 protein: CASSLISEGDGAYEQYF. The CDR3 DNA sequence: TGTGCCAGCAGTTTAATCTCAGAGGGGGACGGAGCCTACGAGCAGTACTTC. The chain uses TRBV27 and TRBJ2-7; possible D gene TRBD1, 6 bases. Germline V lookup: CDR1 MNHEY, CDR2 SMNVEV (reference sequence). V was cut by 2 bases and J by 2 bases, with 19 bases left in between. This CDR3 region has 17 residues.

The rearrangement joins TRBV30 to TRBJ2-3, with 10 bases lining up with TRBD2. Germline CDR1 is GTSNPN and CDR2 is SVGIG (reference sequence). Trimming at V came to 3 bases and at J to 4 bases, leaving 7 bases not matched to a gene. This CDR3 contains 15 residues. CDR3 DNA: TGTGCCTGGAGCGCTGCTAGCGGGGGTTCAGATACGCAGTATTTT. It specifies CAWSAASGGSDTQYF.

This chain connects TRBV19 to TRBJ2-2, with TRBD2 matching over 7 bases. Losses at the gene ends were 5 bases for V and 4 bases for J; bases not matched to a gene: 4. The CDR3 runs to 14 residues. Germline CDR1 reads LNHDA; CDR2 reads SQIVND (reference sequence). The CDR3 sequence: CASSATGGTGELFF. The CDR3 DNA reads TGTGCCAGTAGTGCTACGGGGGGCACCGGGGAGCTGTTTTTT.

The chain carries TRBV30 and TRBJ2-1, with 9 bases that match TRBD2. The J segment lost 3 bases and the V segment lost 2 bases, leaving 5 bases of the junction unmatched. This CDR3 spans 15 amino acids. In germline, CDR1 is GTSNPN, CDR2 SVGIG (reference sequence). The CDR3 is CAWSYPTSGYNEQFF. In DNA form, the CDR3 reads TGTGCCTGGAGTTATCCGACTAGCGGCTACAATGAGCAGTTCTTC.

J is TRBJ1-6 and V is TRBV3-1 (or the pseudogene TRBV3-2); weak D call: TRBD1 (5 bases). Trimming took off 0 bases at V and 5 bases at J, with 17 bases between the two ends. The CDR3 spans 18 residues. CDR1 and CDR2 (germline): LGHDT, YNNKEL (reference sequence). The DNA for the CDR3 is TGTGCCAGCAGCCAAGATCGGTTGGACGGACAAAATAATTCACCCCTCCACTTT. This sequence encodes CASSQDRLDGQNNSPLHF.

The V gene is TRBV12-3 or TRBV12-4, the J gene TRBJ1-1, with D unresolved. This CDR3 has 13 amino acids. Between the trimmed V and J ends, which lost 1 base and 8 bases, there was a span of 11 bases. The CDR3 DNA is TGTGCCAGCAGTTTAGAGAGTGAGCTCGAAGCTTTCTTT. Protein product: CASSLESELEAFF.

This clone was counted at least ten times. The rearrangement joins TRBV15 to TRBJ1-4; TRBD1 matches 7 bases. This CDR3 has 14 residues. The ends lost 9 bases at V and 5 bases at J; junction bases unmatched: 9. CDR1 is LNHNV, CDR2 YYDKDF, per germline (reference sequence). DNA of the CDR3: TGTGCCACGCACACCGGGACAGAAAATGAAAAACTGTTTTTT. This gives the protein CATHTGTENEKLFF.

This chain uses TRBV19 with TRBJ2-3, with 8 positions matching TRBD2. Germline V lookup: CDR1 LNHDA, CDR2 SQIVND (reference sequence). V shed 3 bases and J 6 bases; nucleotides not matched to a gene: 11. The CDR3 consists of 16 residues. This chain's CDR3 is CASSMGAGAAFDTQYF. Here the CDR3 DNA reads TGTGCCAGTAGTATGGGAGCGGGGGCCGCGTTTGATACGCAGTATTTT.

The genes are TRBV5-1 and TRBJ2-7, with D possibly matching TRBD2 (6 bases). The germline V gene encodes CDR1 SGHRS and CDR2 YFSETQ. The CDR3 loop spans 15 amino acids. V dropped 4 bases and J dropped 5 bases, with 19 bases sitting between them. CDR3 sequence (DNA): TGCGCCAGCAGCCTTGGAGAGACACCGGGGGACGAGCAGTACTTC. Its translation is CASSLGETPGDEQYF.

The chain combines TRBV5-1 with TRBJ1-3; 10 bases match TRBD1. Germline CDR1 SGHRS, CDR2 YFSETQ. Trimming removed 2 bases from V and 4 bases from J; junction bases left unmatched: 6. The CDR3 is 16 amino acids. For the CDR3, the DNA is TGCGCCAGCAGCTTTGTGGGACAGGGGAGCGGAAACACCATATATTTT. Its translation is CASSFVGQGSGNTIYF. Full variable domain (remainder filled in from reference TRBV5-1 and TRBJ1-3): KAGVTQTPRYLIKTRGQQVTLSCSPISGHRSVSWYQQTPGQGLQFLFEYFSETQRNKGNFPGRFSGRQFSNSRSEMNVSTLELGDSALYLCASSFVGQGSGNTIYFGEGSWLTVV.

V and J are TRBV2 and TRBJ2-3; D is possibly TRBD2 (5 bases). CDR3 length: 13 amino acids. CDR1 is SNHLY, CDR2 FYNNEI, per germline. The germline V and J ends were trimmed by 6 bases and 4 bases, with 11 bases remaining between them. The CDR3 DNA is TGTGCCAGCAGACCGGGGTTGCCAGATACGCAGTATTTT. Its protein is CASRPGLPDTQYF.

CDR3: CASSDDSLNTEAFF. The DNA for the CDR3 is TGTGCCAGCAGTGACGACTCCTTGAACACTGAAGCTTTCTTT. The rearrangement joins TRBV2 to TRBJ1-1; D gene ambiguous. Germline V CDR1 and CDR2: SNHLY, FYNNEI. CDR3 length: 14 residues. V lost 3 bases, J lost 0 bases, and 8 bases lay in between.

V gene TRBV6-5 combines with J gene TRBJ2-1; the match to TRBD2 covers 9 bases. V dropped 3 bases and J dropped 6; count of bases not matched to a gene: 6. This CDR3 spans 15 amino acids. Germline V gene lookup returns CDR1 MNHEY and CDR2 SVGAGI. CDR3 region: CASSYLRGGINEQFF. The CDR3 DNA sequence: TGTGCCAGCAGTTATTTGCGGGGGGGCATCAATGAGCAGTTCTTC.

The chain employs TRBV9 and TRBJ2-1; 11 positions agree with TRBD2. Trimming cost V 2 bases and J 6 bases; bases outside gene matches: 10. CDR3 length: 17 residues. Germline V gene lookup returns CDR1 SGDLS and CDR2 YYNGEE. In DNA, the CDR3 is TGTGCCAGCAGCGTCCCTAGCGGGGGGACGACGGGCAATGAGCAGTTCTTC. The encoded protein is CASSVPSGGTTGNEQFF.

J is TRBJ2-3 and V is TRBV7-6; 9 bases are shared with TRBD2. Germline V gene sequence: CDR1 SGHVS, CDR2 FNYEAQ. The J segment lost 0 bases and the V segment lost 2 bases, leaving 3 bases of the junction unmatched. The CDR3 extends over 16 amino acids. DNA for the CDR3: TGTGCCAGCAGCTTAATGCGGGGGGGCAGCACAGATACGCAGTATTTT. It specifies CASSLMRGGSTDTQYF.

This clone has only one observation. This chain joins TRBV7-9 and TRBJ1-4; TRBD1 is a possible D gene (5 bases). The CDR3 is 14 residues long. Germline CDR1 reads SEHNR; CDR2 reads FQNEAQ (reference sequence). Trimming took off 5 bases at V and 14 bases at J, with 21 bases between the two ends. The chain's CDR3 is CASSNHVMEGWLFF. CDR3 in DNA: TGTGCCAGCAGCAACCACGTGATGGAGGGGTGGCTGTTTTTT.

The rearrangement links TRBV10-1 to TRBJ1-1; 7 bases map to TRBD1. J was trimmed by 1 base and V by 2 bases; bases with no gene match: 10. The germline gives CDR1 WNHNN, CDR2 SYGVQD (reference sequence). The CDR3 is 17 amino acids. The CDR3 bases are TGCGCCAGCAGTGAGAGGGGGACAGATGCTGGGAACACTGAAGCTTTCTTT. Amino acids: CASSERGTDAGNTEAFF.